The entry below describes one TCR beta chain. This CDR3 has 13 amino acids. From germline, CDR1 is SGHRS and CDR2 YFSETQ. The V end was cut by 4 bases, the J end by 5 bases, with 11 bases between. This specimen belongs to a study of blood T cell repertoires in COVID-19. Here immunoSEQ multiplex PCR was the method, and the copy in TCRdb shows in-frame clones only, minus some. The data hold 200,000 or so clones, with roughly 82% observed a single time. The sequencing input was peripheral blood. The chain employs TRBV5-1 and TRBJ2-3; D gene ambiguous. The sequence derives from a woman aged 30 to 39 with acute or convalescent COVID-19. The CDR3 DNA reads TGCGCCAGCAGCCCTTCCACTGGAGATACGCAGTATTTT. Translation gives CASSPSTGDTQYF.